Listed here is a single T cell receptor (beta chain). This specimen comes from a study of shared clonotypes between healthy human individuals. Original analysis: Filtering differed since immunoSEQ provided only junctions, with no quality scores. Repertoires were generated with immunoSEQ multiplex PCR, while TCRdb's copy carries only in-frame clones and drops some. The V and J calls and clone size were taken over from that table, and D and trimming were inferred from the DNA. The sample records millions of clones, approximately 95% being singletons. With 8 bases removed from V and 5 bases from J, the gap between germline ends came to 18 bases. The CDR3 runs to 14 residues. Germline CDR1 MDHEN, CDR2 SYDVKM.

The TCR sequence derives from a man aged 18 to 30 in good health. Some clones in this sample may be carry-over from other donors' samples. The chain carries TRBV28 and TRBJ2-5; TRBD2 might be the D (6 bases). The specimen sequenced was naive CD4+ T cells from PBMCs. Documented subset: CD45RA+ positively selected. The CDR3 loop is CASHQGGTRETQYF. In DNA form, the CDR3 reads TGTGCCAGCCATCAGGGAGGTACTCGGGAGACCCAGTACTTC. The variable domain in full, with the rest retrieved from reference TRBV28 and TRBJ2-5, is DVKVTQSSRYLVKRTGEKVFLECVQDMDHENMFWYRQDPGLGLRLIYFSYDVKMKEKGDIPEGYSVSREKKERFSLILESASTNQTSMYLCASHQGGTRETQYFGPGTRLLVL.